The clone carrying this T cell receptor (beta chain) was counted once. This record belongs to a study of blood T cell repertoires in COVID-19. Study background: Sites across the United States, Italy and Spain contributed samples from acute and convalescent COVID-19. PBMCs, B-cell-depleted T cells, or T cells provided the cDNA or gDNA that made up the material.

In the original processing: Reference gene primer amplification yielded estimated nucleated cell counts. This table comes from immunoSEQ multiplex PCR, and its TCRdb copy is limited to in-frame clones, with some not included. That table is the source of V, J and clone size, and D and trimming were worked out from the DNA. The sample contains 200,000 or so clones, 85% to 90% of which appear only once. Patients from Seattle were sampled longitudinally, starting during active infection. The germline CDR1 and CDR2 sequences are SGHRS and YFSETQ. V shed 4 bases and J 8 bases; nucleotides not matched to a gene: 4. The CDR3 runs to 12 residues.

The chain links TRBV5-1 to TRBJ1-2; 8 bases are shared with TRBD1. This TCR derives from a man aged 30 to 39 with COVID-19, enrolled during active disease. Specimen: peripheral blood. In nucleotides, the CDR3 is TGCGCCAGCAGCCTCCGGGACAGGGGCTACACCTTC. Its translation is CASSLRDRGYTF.